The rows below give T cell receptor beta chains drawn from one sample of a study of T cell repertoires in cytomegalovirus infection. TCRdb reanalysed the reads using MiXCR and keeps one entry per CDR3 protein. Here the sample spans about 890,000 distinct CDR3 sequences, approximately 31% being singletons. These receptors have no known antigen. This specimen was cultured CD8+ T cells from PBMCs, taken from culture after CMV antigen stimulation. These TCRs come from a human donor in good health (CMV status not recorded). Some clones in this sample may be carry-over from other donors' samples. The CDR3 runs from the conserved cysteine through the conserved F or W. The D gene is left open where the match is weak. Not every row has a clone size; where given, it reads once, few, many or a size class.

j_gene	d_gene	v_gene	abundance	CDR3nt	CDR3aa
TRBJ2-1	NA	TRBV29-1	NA	TGCAGCGTTGAAGATTATAAGGGAAGAGTTGGTGAGCAGTTCTTC	CSVEDYKGRVGEQFF
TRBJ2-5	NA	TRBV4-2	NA	TGTGCCAGCAGCCAAGATTACGGCTACCAAGAGACCCAGTACTTC	CASSQDYGYQETQYF
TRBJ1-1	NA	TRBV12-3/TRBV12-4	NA	TGTGCCAGCAGTTTAGTTGTCGGGAGCGCTGAAGCTTTCTTT	CASSLVVGSAEAFF
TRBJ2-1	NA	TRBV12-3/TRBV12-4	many	TGCGCCAGCTCGGCGGGCGGCTCCTACAATGAGCAGTTCTTC	CASSAGGSYNEQFF
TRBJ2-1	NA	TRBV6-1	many	TGTGCCATACACGAGGTTATGAACCCCTACAATGAGCAGTTCTTC	CAIHEVMNPYNEQFF
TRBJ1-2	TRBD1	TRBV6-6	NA	TGTGCCAGCACCTTGGGGACAGGCCTTTCGGTGGGCTACACCTTC	CASTLGTGLSVGYTF
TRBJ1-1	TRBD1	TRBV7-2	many	TGTGCCAGCAGCCCCCGACAGGGATATAACACTGAAGCTTTCTTT	CASSPRQGYNTEAFF
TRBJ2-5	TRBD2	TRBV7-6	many	TGTGCCAGCGTAATAGCGGGGGGGCTCCAAGAGACCCAGTACTTC	CASVIAGGLQETQYF
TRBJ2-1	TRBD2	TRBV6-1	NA	TGTGCCAGCAGCCAACTCGGGACTAGCGGGGATGATGAGCAGTTCTTC	CASSQLGTSGDDEQFF
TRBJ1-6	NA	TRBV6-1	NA	TGTGCCAGCAGTGATAGGTTTTCGGCCAATTCACCCCTCCACTTT	CASSDRFSANSPLHF
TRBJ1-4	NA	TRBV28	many	TGTGCCAGCAGTTTATGGCTAGGAGGAACTAATGAAAAACTGTTTTTT	CASSLWLGGTNEKLFF
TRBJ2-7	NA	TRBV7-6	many	TGTGCCAGCAGCTTAGATCCGGGCTACGAGCAGTACTTC	CASSLDPGYEQYF
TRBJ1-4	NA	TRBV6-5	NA	TGTGCCAGCAGTTACTTCGCCGGGGGCGGTTCAGTCAATGAAAAACTGTTTTTT	CASSYFAGGGSVNEKLFF
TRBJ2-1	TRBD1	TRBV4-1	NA	TGCGCCAGCAGCCTACGGCCCGGGACAGTATCCTATGAGCAGTTCTTC	CASSLRPGTVSYEQFF
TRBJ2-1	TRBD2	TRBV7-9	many	TGTGCCAGCAGCCCTCTCGGACTAGCGGAGGATGAGCAGTTCTTC	CASSPLGLAEDEQFF
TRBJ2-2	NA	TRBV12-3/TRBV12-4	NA	TGTGCCAGCAGTTCCGGGACGTCGAACACCGGGGAGCTGTTTTTT	CASSSGTSNTGELFF
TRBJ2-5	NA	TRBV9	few	TGTGCCAGCAGCCCACGGGGTACCTTGGAGACCCAGTACTTC	CASSPRGTLETQYF
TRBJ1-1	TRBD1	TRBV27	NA	TGTGCCAGCAGAAAATCAACAGGGGGCGGCACTGAAGCTTTCTTT	CASRKSTGGGTEAFF
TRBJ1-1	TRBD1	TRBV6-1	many	TGTGCCAGCAGTGGTTCGTTGACAGGGCCTGAAGCTTTCTTT	CASSGSLTGPEAFF
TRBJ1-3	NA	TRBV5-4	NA	TGTGCCAGCAGCCAGGACGGTTTAAGCTCTGGAAACACCATATATTTT	CASSQDGLSSGNTIYF
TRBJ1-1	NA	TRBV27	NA	TGTGCCAGCAGTTGGAGTAGGGCAACGAACACTGAAGCTTTCTTT	CASSWSRATNTEAFF
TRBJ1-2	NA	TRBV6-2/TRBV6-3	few	TGTGCCAGCAGTTATCAAGGGGGGACGGCCTATGGCTACACCTTC	CASSYQGGTAYGYTF
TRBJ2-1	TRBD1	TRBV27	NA	TGTGCCAGCAGTTTTCACCAGCGGGGGACAGGGGGCATGGAGCAGTTCTTC	CASSFHQRGTGGMEQFF
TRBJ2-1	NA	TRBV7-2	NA	TGTGCCAGCAGCTTAGGCAGGGACCCGCAGTTCTTC	CASSLGRDPQFF
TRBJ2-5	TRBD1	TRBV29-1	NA	TGCAGCGTTGAAGCTCCGGGACAGCAAGAGACCCAGTACTTC	CSVEAPGQQETQYF
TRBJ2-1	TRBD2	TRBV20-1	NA	TGCAGTGCTCTACTAGCGAATACCTACAATGAGCAGTTCTTC	CSALLANTYNEQFF
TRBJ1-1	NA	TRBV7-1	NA	TGTGCCAGCAGCCCCTCCCTCAGGTACACTGAAGCTTTCTTT	CASSPSLRYTEAFF
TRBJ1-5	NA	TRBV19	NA	TGTGCCAGTAGTATCTCTCAGGGGAGCAATCAGCCCCAGCATTTT	CASSISQGSNQPQHF
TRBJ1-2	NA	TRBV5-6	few	TGTGCCAGCAGCTTGGACCTTTTCTATGGCTACACCTTC	CASSLDLFYGYTF
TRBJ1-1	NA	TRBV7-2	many	TGTGCCAGCAGCCCATGGGGGGGAGGCTACACTGAAGCTTTCTTT	CASSPWGGGYTEAFF
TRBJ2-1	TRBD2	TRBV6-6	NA	TGTGCCAGCAGTGTCCCTAGCGGGGGGATGTCCGACAATGAGCAGTTCTTC	CASSVPSGGMSDNEQFF
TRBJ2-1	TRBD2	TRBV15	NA	TGTGCCACCAGCCCAGCGGGGAGGTCCAATGAGCAGTTCTTC	CATSPAGRSNEQFF
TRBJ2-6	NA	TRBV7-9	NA	TGTGCCAGCAGCTTCAAGTCGGCTGGGGCCAACGTCCTGACTTTC	CASSFKSAGANVLTF
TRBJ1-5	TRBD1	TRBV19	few	TGTGCCAGTAGTATCTGGGACAGTTATAGCAATCAGCCCCAGCATTTT	CASSIWDSYSNQPQHF
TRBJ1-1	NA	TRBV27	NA	TGTGCCAGCAGTTTATCGTGGGGCAGGGGTGACACTGAAGCTTTCTTT	CASSLSWGRGDTEAFF
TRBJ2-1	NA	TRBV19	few	TGTGCCAGTAGTACGGACTCCACAGGGTACAATGAGCAGTTCTTC	CASSTDSTGYNEQFF
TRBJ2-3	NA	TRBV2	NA	TGTGCCAGCAGTGAAGAGGCAAGCGGGGGTTTGGGACAGAGTTATTTT	CASSEEASGGLGQSYF
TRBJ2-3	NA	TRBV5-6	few	TGTGCCAGCAGCTTGGGGACAAAAGCAGATACGCAGTATTTT	CASSLGTKADTQYF
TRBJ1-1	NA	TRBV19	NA	TGTGCCAGTAGTATTGGTCAGCATACTGAAGCTTTCTTT	CASSIGQHTEAFF
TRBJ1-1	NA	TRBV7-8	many	TGTGCCAGCACCAGCGGGCTTTTGGACACTGAAGCTTTCTTT	CASTSGLLDTEAFF
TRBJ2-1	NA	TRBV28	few	TGTGCCAGCAGTTTAAAATATCAGGGGCTCTCCTACAATGAGCAGTTCTTC	CASSLKYQGLSYNEQFF
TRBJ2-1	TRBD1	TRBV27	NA	TGTGCCAGCAGTCCGGGACAGGGTTCATGGAATGAGCAGTTCTTC	CASSPGQGSWNEQFF
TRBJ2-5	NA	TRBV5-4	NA	TGTGCCAGCAGCTCGGACCTAACCGGAGAGTACTTC	CASSSDLTGEYF
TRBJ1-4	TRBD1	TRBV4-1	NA	TGCGCCAGCAGCCATTTTCAGGGGGAGGGTGAAAAACTGTTTTTT	CASSHFQGEGEKLFF
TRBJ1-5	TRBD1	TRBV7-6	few	TGTGCCACCGGGGACAGGGGGAATCAGCCCCAGCATTTT	CATGDRGNQPQHF
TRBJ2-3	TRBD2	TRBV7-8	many	TGTGCCAGCAGCTCTCCCCCCCGGGGGGGGGCCACAGATACGCAGTATTTT	CASSSPPRGGATDTQYF
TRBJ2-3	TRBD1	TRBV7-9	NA	TGTGCCAGCAGCCCGGTACAGGGGCGGACAGATACGCAGTATTTT	CASSPVQGRTDTQYF
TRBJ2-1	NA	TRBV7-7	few	TGTGCTAGCAGCTTGGACCTTAGCGGCAGTGAGCAGTTCTTC	CASSLDLSGSEQFF
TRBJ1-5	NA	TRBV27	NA	TGTGCCAGCAGTTCCCACCCTTTGGCAGAGGGCAATCAGCCCCAGCATTTT	CASSSHPLAEGNQPQHF
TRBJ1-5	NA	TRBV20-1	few	TGCAGTGCTAGACAGGGGCTCTATAGCAATCAGCCCCAGCATTTT	CSARQGLYSNQPQHF
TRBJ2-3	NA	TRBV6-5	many	TGTGCCAGCAGTTACGCGGACAGAAGCACAGATACGCAGTATTTT	CASSYADRSTDTQYF
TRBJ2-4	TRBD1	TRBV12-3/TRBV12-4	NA	TGTGCCAGCAGCCCCCCGGGACAGGGGGCTAACATTCAGTACTTC	CASSPPGQGANIQYF
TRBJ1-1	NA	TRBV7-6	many	TGTGCCAGCAGCTTAAACTCGAACACTGAAGCTTTCTTT	CASSLNSNTEAFF
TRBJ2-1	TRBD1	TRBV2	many	TGTGCCAGCAGTGTAATACAGGGGGCGAGGAATGAGCAGTTCTTC	CASSVIQGARNEQFF
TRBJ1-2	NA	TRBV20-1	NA	TGCACCCCCGGGGCCGTCCGAGAGGGCTACACCTTC	CTPGAVREGYTF
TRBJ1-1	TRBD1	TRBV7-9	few	TGTGCCAGCAGTCACGGCGGACAGGGCAAAGGCACTGAAGCTTTCTTT	CASSHGGQGKGTEAFF
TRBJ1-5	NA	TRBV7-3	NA	TGTGCCAGCAGCTCTCAGGGAATTGATCAGCCCCAGCATTTT	CASSSQGIDQPQHF
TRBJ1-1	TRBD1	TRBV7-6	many	TGTGCCAGCAGCTTTGCAGGACAGGGCTCTGAAGCTTTCTTT	CASSFAGQGSEAFF
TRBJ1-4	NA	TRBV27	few	TGTGCCAGCAGTTTAAGCGGTAGGGGCGGCCGTAATGAAAAACTGTTTTTT	CASSLSGRGGRNEKLFF
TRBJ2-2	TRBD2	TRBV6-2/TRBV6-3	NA	TGTGCCAGCAGGGGACTAGCGGGGCCGAGGACCGGGGAGCTGTTTTTT	CASRGLAGPRTGELFF